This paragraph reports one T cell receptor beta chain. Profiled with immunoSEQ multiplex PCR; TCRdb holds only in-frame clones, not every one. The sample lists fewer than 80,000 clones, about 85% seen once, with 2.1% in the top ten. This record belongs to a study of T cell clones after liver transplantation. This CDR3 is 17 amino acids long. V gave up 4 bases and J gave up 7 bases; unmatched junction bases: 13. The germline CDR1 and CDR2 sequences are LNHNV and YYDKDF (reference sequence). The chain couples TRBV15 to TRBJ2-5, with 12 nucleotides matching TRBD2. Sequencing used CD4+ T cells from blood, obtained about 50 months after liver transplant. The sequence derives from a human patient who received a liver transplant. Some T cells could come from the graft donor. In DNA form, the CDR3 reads TGTGCCACCAGCATCCCCCCGGGGCTAGCGGGAGGGCTGACCCAGTACTTC. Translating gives CATSIPPGLAGGLTQYF.